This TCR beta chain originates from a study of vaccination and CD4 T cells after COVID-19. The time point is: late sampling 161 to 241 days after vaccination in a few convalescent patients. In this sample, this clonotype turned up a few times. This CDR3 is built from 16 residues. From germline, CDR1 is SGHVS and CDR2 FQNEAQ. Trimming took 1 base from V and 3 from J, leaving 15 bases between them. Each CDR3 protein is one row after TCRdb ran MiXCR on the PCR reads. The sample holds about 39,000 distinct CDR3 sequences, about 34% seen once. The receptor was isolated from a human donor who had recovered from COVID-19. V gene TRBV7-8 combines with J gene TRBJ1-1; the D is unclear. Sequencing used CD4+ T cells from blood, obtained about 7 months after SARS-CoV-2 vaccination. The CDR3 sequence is CASSLDPAGFDTEAFF. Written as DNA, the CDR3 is TGTGCCAGCAGCTTAGATCCAGCGGGGTTCGACACTGAAGCTTTCTTT.